Listed here are 24 T cell receptor beta chains from one sample, sequenced in a study of T-cell reconstitution after alpha-beta-depleted transplantation in children. This sample's TCRbeta library carried unique molecular identifier barcodes. TCRdb used MiXCR to reprocess the PCR reads, holding one entry per CDR3 protein. This sample yields just over 950,000 distinct CDR3 sequences, of which about 29% are seen a single time; over 25% belongs to the top ten. The source material was PBMCs, mostly from graft donor cells, sampled 360 days after TCRalphabeta/CD19-depleted stem cell transplant. The receptors were sampled from a boy under two years old who had a stem cell transplant for SCID, so the T cells may come from the graft donor.

This clonotype was counted between two and nine times. The chain joins TRBV24-1 to TRBJ2-1; D possibly matches TRBD1 or TRBD2 (5 bases each). In germline, CDR1 is KGHDR, CDR2 SFDVKD. The CDR3 contains 12 residues. Trimming removed 3 bases from V and 10 bases from J, with 9 bases in between. CDR3 bases: TGTGCCACCAGTGATGGGGGACGGGAGCAGTTCTTC. Translation gives CATSDGGREQFF.

CDR3 nucleotides: TGTGCCATCAGTGAGTCAGGGGCGGGGAACACTGAAGCTTTCTTT. It translates to CAISESGAGNTEAFF. The chain uses TRBV10-3 and TRBJ1-1; weak D call: TRBD1 (5 bases). This CDR3 is built from 15 residues. CDR1 is ENHRY, CDR2 SYGVKD, per germline. V was cut by 0 bases and J by 1 base, with 9 bases left in between.

This clonotype was seen a handful of times. This chain uses TRBV2 with TRBJ1-2; possibly TRBD1 for D (6 bases). CDR1 and CDR2 (germline): SNHLY, FYNNEI. The CDR3 extends over 13 amino acids. V gave up 6 bases and J gave up 4 bases, with 12 bases separating them. In DNA, the CDR3 is TGTGCCAGCAGATCCGGACAGAGCTATGGCTACACCTTC. Translating it yields CASRSGQSYGYTF.

V is TRBV11-2 and J is TRBJ2-7; possibly TRBD1 for D (6 bases). Per germline, CDR1 SGHAT and CDR2 FQNNGV. The CDR3 totals 17 residues. V dropped 3 bases and J dropped 6 bases, with 24 bases sitting between them. CDR3 DNA sequence: TGTGCCAGCAGCTTTAAGTTTGGGAAAGGGGGTGTTTCCGAGCAGTACTTC. Translated, it gives CASSFKFGKGGVSEQYF.

This clonotype has a handful of counts. V is TRBV4-1 and J is TRBJ2-2; 14 positions agree with TRBD2. V shed 6 bases, J shed 6 bases, and the junction held 3 bases outside the gene matches. The V gene's germline CDR1 is MGHRA and CDR2 YSYEKL. This CDR3 is 15 amino acids long. The CDR3 DNA reads TGCGCCAGCAGTCCGGGACTAGCGGGGGCCGGGGAGCTGTTTTTT. Protein: CASSPGLAGAGELFF.

This clonotype was counted only a few times. The chain carries TRBV12-3 or TRBV12-4 and TRBJ2-7, with TRBD2 matching over 8 bases. This CDR3 comprises 13 residues. V gave up 6 bases and J gave up 3 bases; unmatched junction bases: 4. The CDR3 is CASSREGYYEQYF. The CDR3 DNA sequence: TGTGCCAGCAGCCGGGAGGGTTACTACGAGCAGTACTTC.

The V and J genes are TRBV7-3 and TRBJ2-1, with no clear D. V dropped 1 base and J dropped 5 bases, with 9 bases sitting between them. The CDR3 covers 14 residues. Germline assignment: CDR1 SGHTA and CDR2 FQGTGA. CDR3: CASSLSPLNNEQFF. In DNA form, the CDR3 reads TGTGCCAGCAGCTTAAGTCCCCTCAACAATGAGCAGTTCTTC.

This sequence joins TRBV12-3 or TRBV12-4 and TRBJ2-3, with 8 nucleotides matching TRBD2. The junction had 7 bases not matched to a gene; V was cut back by 8 bases and J by 0 bases. The CDR3 spans 15 residues. CDR3 in DNA: TGTGCCAGCCACGGGAAGCGGGGGAGCACAGATACGCAGTATTTT. Translating gives CASHGKRGSTDTQYF.

V gene TRBV29-1 combines with J gene TRBJ2-1; D may correspond to TRBD1 or TRBD2 (6 bases each). CDR1 SQVTM and CDR2 ANQGSEA come from the germline V gene. The V end was cut by 3 bases, the J end by 0 bases, with 12 bases between. The CDR3 has 15 amino acids. CDR3 DNA: TGCAGCGTTGAGACGGGGGCCACCTCCTACAATGAGCAGTTCTTC. Translating it yields CSVETGATSYNEQFF.

This clonotype turned up a few times. The chain uses TRBV20-1 and TRBJ1-1; D unclear. Germline CDR1 reads DFQATT; CDR2 reads SNEGSKA (reference sequence). CDR3 length equals 14 residues. Trimming took 1 base from V and 2 from J, leaving 11 bases between them. CDR3 DNA: TGCAGTGCTAGAGGTCACGTCCTTAACACTGAAGCTTTCTTT. Translating it yields CSARGHVLNTEAFF.

The gene calls are TRBV4-3 and TRBJ2-5; 11 nucleotides line up with TRBD2. Germline V gives CDR1 LGHNA, CDR2 YSLEER. The CDR3 is 18 residues long. The V segment lost 0 bases and the J segment 1 base; nucleotides outside the gene matches: 7. CDR3 residues: CASSQEPSGGPLQETQYF. CDR3 in DNA: TGCGCCAGCAGCCAAGAACCTAGCGGGGGGCCTCTCCAAGAGACCCAGTACTTC.

This clonotype was counted a few times. The genes are TRBV12-3 or TRBV12-4 and TRBJ2-7; the D gene is possibly TRBD1 (5 bases). Deletions cut 3 bases from V and 2 bases from J, with 11 bases between. This CDR3 is built from 14 residues. The CDR3 loop reads CASSFWTQPYEQYF. In nucleotides, the CDR3 is TGTGCCAGCAGTTTTTGGACACAACCCTACGAGCAGTACTTC.

This chain uses TRBV4-1 with TRBJ2-3, with D perhaps being TRBD1 or TRBD2 (5 bases each). V was pared by 1 base and J by 0 bases, with 17 bases between. The CDR3 contains 18 residues. CDR1 and CDR2 (germline): MGHRA, YSYEKL. The CDR3 DNA sequence: TGCGCCAGCAGCCAAGTCGCGACCCTACGGGACAGCACAGATACGCAGTATTTT. Protein sequence: CASSQVATLRDSTDTQYF.

The rearrangement uses TRBV24-1 and TRBJ1-2; weak D call: TRBD1 (5 bases). The CDR3 covers 13 residues. The ends were cut back, 4 bases at V and 3 bases at J, with 8 bases in the middle. Germline V gene data show CDR1 as KGHDR and CDR2 as SFDVKD. DNA of the CDR3: TGTGCCACCAGTGACGACAGAGACTATGGCTACACCTTC. Its protein product is CATSDDRDYGYTF.

In this sample, this clonotype turned up a few times. The chain combines TRBV11-2 with TRBJ1-2; TRBD1 might be the D (5 bases). This CDR3 contains 15 residues. Germline assignment: CDR1 SGHAT and CDR2 FQNNGV. Trimming cost V 3 bases and J 4 bases, with 15 bases left between them. DNA for the CDR3: TGTGCCAGCAGCTTCGGGGCCCACTCTCCCTATGGCTACACCTTC. Translated: CASSFGAHSPYGYTF.

This clonotype has a count of ten or more. V and J are TRBV2 and TRBJ2-7; 7 nucleotides match TRBD1. This CDR3 has 14 residues. The V and J ends lost 6 bases and 0 bases, in that order; junction bases with no gene match: 5. Germline CDR1 SNHLY, CDR2 FYNNEI. CDR3 loop: CASSWDSSSYEQYF. CDR3 coding DNA: TGTGCCAGCAGCTGGGACAGCTCCTCCTACGAGCAGTACTTC.

This clonotype was observed many times. The V gene is TRBV7-9, the J gene TRBJ2-1, with TRBD2 as a possible D gene (5 bases). This CDR3 is 14 amino acids long. V lost 7 bases and J lost 4, with 14 bases in between. The V gene's germline CDR1 is SEHNR and CDR2 FQNEAQ (reference sequence). The CDR3 spells CASTTPLAYNEQFF. The CDR3 nucleotides read TGTGCCAGCACCACACCCCTAGCTTACAATGAGCAGTTCTTC.

This clonotype was counted only a few times. The rearrangement joins TRBV18 to TRBJ2-1, with D perhaps TRBD1 (5 bases). This CDR3 is 15 amino acids long. Germline CDR1 and CDR2: KGHSH and LQKENI. Trimming took 3 bases from V and 4 from J, leaving 13 bases between them. CDR3 coding DNA: TGTGCCAGCTCACCTTACACAGGCGATTACAATGAGCAGTTCTTC. Residues: CASSPYTGDYNEQFF.

This clonotype has a handful of counts. The chain is built from TRBV12-3 or TRBV12-4 and TRBJ2-7; 7 positions agree with TRBD2. The CDR3 is made up of 17 amino acids. Trimming took 6 bases from V and 3 from J; bases not matched to a gene: 17. The CDR3 loop is CASSPWGGGLSGYEQYF. The CDR3, as DNA: TGTGCCAGCAGCCCTTGGGGGGGTGGTTTATCGGGCTACGAGCAGTACTTC.

This chain connects TRBV20-1 to TRBJ2-7, with D perhaps matching TRBD1 or TRBD2 (5 bases each). CDR3 size: 11 residues. Trimming took 2 bases from V and 7 from J, leaving 9 bases between them. Per germline, CDR1 DFQATT and CDR2 SNEGSKA (reference sequence). The CDR3 loop reads CSARRGVEQYF. The DNA for the CDR3 is TGCAGTGCTAGAAGGGGAGTGGAGCAGTACTTC.

The chain carries TRBV10-3 and TRBJ2-2; a weak D match, TRBD2 (6 bases). V shed 6 bases and J shed 4 bases, with 18 bases lying between them. The CDR3 runs 16 residues. CDR1 is ENHRY and CDR2 is SYGVKD in the germline V gene. Here the CDR3 DNA reads TGTGCCATCAGCCTAACCCTCGGGGAGGCCACCGGGGAGCTGTTTTTT. Protein: CAISLTLGEATGELFF.

This sequence joins TRBV11-2 and TRBJ2-7; D remains ambiguous. Trimming left V 7 bases short and J 6 bases short, with 13 bases between. The CDR3 has 12 residues. Germline V gene data show CDR1 as SGHAT and CDR2 as FQNNGV. This CDR3 reads CASNGSPSEQYF. DNA of the CDR3: TGTGCCAGCAATGGCAGCCCCTCCGAGCAGTACTTC.

The chain links TRBV20-1 to TRBJ1-4; 9 nucleotides line up with TRBD1. The germline CDR1 and CDR2 sequences are DFQATT and SNEGSKA (reference sequence). The CDR3 loop spans 17 amino acids. Trimming took 5 bases from V and 5 from J; bases not matched to a gene: 15. Written as DNA, the CDR3 is TGCAGTGCTCGACCTCGGACAGGGGTATTCAGGAATGAAAAACTGTTTTTT. It is translated as CSARPRTGVFRNEKLFF.

The chain is built from TRBV7-8 and TRBJ2-5, with D perhaps matching TRBD2 (6 bases). The CDR3 runs 14 residues. Germline assignment: CDR1 SGHVS and CDR2 FQNEAQ. Deletions cut 1 base from V and 7 bases from J, with 13 bases between. DNA of the CDR3: TGTGCCAGCAGCTTAGAGGGCGGGGAAAGGACCCAGTACTTC. Its translation: CASSLEGGERTQYF.